Below are 21 T cell receptor beta chains sequenced from a single sample in a study of CD8+ T cells in alopecia areata. Described treatment: oral pan-JAK inhibitor, 5-10 mg twice daily. RNA extraction and reverse transcription yielded cDNA as sequencing template. TCRdb keeps only in-frame clones here, not all; method: immunoSEQ multiplex PCR. The sample yields fewer than 110,000 clones, 65% to 85% seen once. The sequenced sample was CD8+ T cells sorted from blood, obtained at week 24, from a patient treated with tofacitinib. The receptors were gathered from a human donor with alopecia areata.

This chain connects TRBV9 to TRBJ2-3, with 7 positions matching TRBD2. Per the germline V gene, CDR1 is SGDLS and CDR2 is YYNGEE. V shed 0 bases, J shed 0 bases, and the junction held 7 bases outside the gene matches. This CDR3 comprises 17 residues. The CDR3 spells CASSVVWRGKSTDTQYF. CDR3 bases: TGTGCCAGCAGCGTAGTTTGGCGGGGGAAAAGCACAGATACGCAGTATTTT.

The V call is TRBV5-6, the J call TRBJ1-2; D is ambiguous. V was clipped by 4 bases and J by 3 bases, with 10 bases between them. This CDR3 spans 13 amino acids. The germline V gene has CDR1 SGHDT and CDR2 YYEEEE. CDR3 DNA: TGTGCCAGCAGCACAAATAGGGACTATGGCTACACCTTC. Residues: CASSTNRDYGYTF. Full variable domain (missing parts from reference TRBV5-6 and TRBJ1-2): DAGVTQSPTHLIKTRGQQVTLRCSPKSGHDTVSWYQQALGQGPQFIFQYYEEEERQRGNFPDRFSGHQFPNYSSELNVNALLLGDSALYLCASSTNRDYGYTFGSGTRLTVV.

The chain employs TRBV2 and TRBJ2-5, with 7 bases identical to TRBD1. Germline CDR1 reads SNHLY; CDR2 reads FYNNEI. Losses at the gene ends were 6 bases for V and 4 bases for J; bases not matched to a gene: 14. The CDR3 runs to 16 residues. CDR3 nucleotide sequence: TGTGCCAGCAGCGATGGACAGGCAGAAGGAAGAGAGACCCAGTACTTC. This codes for CASSDGQAEGRETQYF.

The chain is built from TRBV6-4 and TRBJ1-2, with a tentative D call TRBD1 (5 bases). The CDR3 runs 11 residues. Trimming shortened V by 6 bases and J by 8 bases, and 10 bases separated the two germline ends. Looked up from germline, CDR1 is MRHNA and CDR2 is SNTAGT. In DNA form, the CDR3 reads TGTGCCAGCAGCCGGACACACGGCTACACCTTC. It codes for CASSRTHGYTF.

This clone was seen only a few times. The chain combines TRBV10-3 with TRBJ1-1, with unresolved D. Trimming pared 10 bases from V and 8 bases from J, leaving 11 bases between. From germline, CDR1 is ENHRY and CDR2 SYGVKD. This CDR3 is 10 amino acids long. The chain's CDR3 is CANACQEAFF. DNA for the CDR3: TGTGCCAATGCCTGCCAAGAAGCTTTCTTT.

The gene calls are TRBV11-1 and TRBJ2-7; D is unresolved. V lost 3 bases, J lost 5 bases, and 8 bases lay in between. The germline gives CDR1 SGHAT, CDR2 FQDESV (reference sequence). This CDR3 region has 12 residues. CDR3 region: CASSFLTDEQYF. The CDR3 region has the DNA TGTGCCAGCAGCTTTTTAACGGACGAGCAGTACTTC.

This chain links TRBV4-1 with TRBJ2-3; D is tentatively TRBD1 or TRBD2 (6 bases each). Germline CDR1 reads MGHRA; CDR2 reads YSYEKL. The CDR3 has 18 residues. V was clipped by 1 base and J by 2 bases, with 19 bases between them. This CDR3 is CASSQVGGTGAYTDTQYF. CDR3 sequence (DNA): TGCGCCAGCAGCCAAGTAGGCGGGACGGGGGCCTACACAGATACGCAGTATTTT.

The rearrangement links TRBV7-2 to TRBJ2-7; 9 bases line up with TRBD2. This CDR3 is built from 15 residues. The ends lost 4 bases at V and 2 bases at J; junction bases unmatched: 6. Per the germline V gene, CDR1 is SGHTA and CDR2 is FQGNSA. DNA of the CDR3: TGTGCCAGCAGCTACCTAGCGGGGAGTCCCTACGAGCAGTACTTC. It yields the protein CASSYLAGSPYEQYF. Supplemented by reference TRBV7-2 and TRBJ2-7, the full variable domain reads GAGVSQSPSNKVTEKGKDVELRCDPISGHTALYWYRQSLGQGLEFLIYFQGNSAPDKSGLPSDRFSAERTGGSVSTLTIQRTQQEDSAVYLCASSYLAGSPYEQYFGPGTRLTVT.

In regard to this clone: Other DNA sequences in this sample translate to the same CDR3. The chain has TRBV7-6 and TRBJ2-2; the D is unclear. This CDR3 region has 13 residues. Germline CDR1 SGHVS, CDR2 FNYEAQ. V lost 5 bases and J lost 4, with 8 bases in between. CDR3 nucleotides: TGTGCCAGCAGCGCTCGAAGCACCGGGGAGCTGTTTTTT. This encodes CASSARSTGELFF.

The V gene is TRBV6-6, the J gene TRBJ2-7, with D perhaps matching TRBD2 (6 bases). The CDR3 covers 13 residues. V lost 5 bases and J 6 bases, leaving 14 bases between the germline ends. CDR1 MNHNY and CDR2 SVGAGI come from the germline V gene (reference sequence). The CDR3 protein is CASSPTGGVEQYF. The CDR3 DNA is TGTGCCAGCAGTCCCACAGGAGGGGTCGAGCAGTACTTC.

The chain has TRBV2 and TRBJ1-5; TRBD1 matches at 7 bases. Trimming removed 2 bases from V and 1 base from J; junction bases left unmatched: 5. The germline V gene encodes CDR1 SNHLY and CDR2 FYNNEI. CDR3 length equals 16 residues. The CDR3 sequence: CASSERGRRSNQPQHF. CDR3 nucleotides: TGTGCCAGCAGTGAAAGGGGGCGCAGGAGCAATCAGCCCCAGCATTTT.

This chain uses TRBV6-5 with TRBJ2-7; 10 nucleotides line up with TRBD1. Germline loops: CDR1 MNHEY, CDR2 SVGAGI. The CDR3 has 13 residues. J gave up 6 bases and V 4 bases, and 3 bases lay outside the gene matches. The CDR3 loop reads CASSSGTGAEQYF. The DNA of the CDR3 is TGTGCCAGCAGTTCCGGGACAGGGGCCGAGCAGTACTTC.

The V and J genes are TRBV5-1 and TRBJ1-3; D unresolved. The CDR3 contains 15 residues. V lost 0 bases and J lost 1, with 8 bases in between. The germline CDR1 and CDR2 sequences are SGHRS and YFSETQ. The CDR3 is CASSLEEPSGNTIYF. Written as DNA, the CDR3 is TGCGCCAGCAGCTTGGAGGAGCCATCTGGAAACACCATATATTTT.

This chain connects TRBV10-2 to TRBJ1-6, with no clear D. Germline V gives CDR1 WSHSY, CDR2 SAAADI. The CDR3 is 13 amino acids. Deletions cut 6 bases from V and 7 bases from J, with 10 bases between. CDR3 nucleotide sequence: TGCGCCAGCAGGGCCCGAGGGAATTCACCCCTCCACTTT. It encodes CASRARGNSPLHF.

This clone appeared a few times. This chain links TRBV6-5 with TRBJ2-3, with D perhaps TRBD1 (6 bases). The CDR3 is 15 residues long. The germline V gene has CDR1 MNHEY and CDR2 SVGAGI. The V end was cut by 0 bases, the J end by 3 bases, with 10 bases between. CDR3: CASSYSPGETDTQYF. DNA of the CDR3: TGTGCCAGCAGTTACTCGCCAGGGGAAACAGATACGCAGTATTTT.

This chain joins TRBV10-3 and TRBJ1-3; D is ambiguous. V was pared by 10 bases and J by 3 bases, with 10 bases between. Per germline, CDR1 ENHRY and CDR2 SYGVKD. CDR3 length: 12 residues. CDR3 in amino acids: CASRQDGNTIYF. In DNA, the CDR3 is TGTGCCAGCCGACAAGATGGAAACACCATATATTTT.

The J gene is TRBJ2-1, the V gene TRBV6-5, with 7 bases that match TRBD1. The trim removed 5 bases at V and 1 base at J, leaving 5 bases unmatched. The germline CDR1 and CDR2 sequences are MNHEY and SVGAGI. This CDR3 has 15 residues. The DNA for the CDR3 is TGTGCCAGCAGTCGAGGACAGGTATCCTACAATGAGCAGTTCTTC. Translated, it gives CASSRGQVSYNEQFF.

CDR3 loop: CASSEWDRTGDQPQHF. CDR3 coding DNA: TGTGCCAGCAGTGAATGGGACAGGACCGGGGATCAGCCCCAGCATTTT. The chain is built from TRBV6-1 and TRBJ1-5, with 8 positions matching TRBD1. CDR3 size: 16 residues. Germline values: CDR1 MNHNS, CDR2 SASEGT. Trimming removed 2 bases from V and 5 bases from J; junction bases left unmatched: 8.

The chain is built from TRBV29-1 and TRBJ2-3; TRBD2 is a possible D gene (6 bases). The CDR3 has 16 amino acids. V lost 2 bases to trimming and J lost 2 bases, with 17 bases between them. CDR1 is SQVTM and CDR2 is ANQGSEA in the germline V gene. In nucleotides, the CDR3 is TGCAGCGTTGAACGGGCCGGGACTCATAACACAGATACGCAGTATTTT. Protein: CSVERAGTHNTDTQYF.

The chain carries TRBV29-1 and TRBJ2-3, with D tentatively TRBD2 (6 bases). The V and J ends lost 8 bases and 3 bases respectively, with 21 bases between them. The CDR3 runs 15 residues. Germline V gene data show CDR1 as SQVTM and CDR2 as ANQGSEA. CDR3 in amino acids: CSTGESRVSTDTQYF. DNA of the CDR3: TGCAGCACGGGGGAATCCAGGGTTTCAACAGATACGCAGTATTTT.

The V call is TRBV6-5, the J call TRBJ1-4, with D possibly being TRBD1 (5 bases). Germline CDR1 is MNHEY and CDR2 is SVGAGI. V was clipped by 0 bases and J by 6 bases, with 14 bases between them. The CDR3 covers 16 residues. The CDR3 region is CASSYSINRKDEKLFF. The CDR3 nucleotides read TGTGCCAGCAGTTACTCGATCAACAGGAAGGATGAAAAACTGTTTTTT.